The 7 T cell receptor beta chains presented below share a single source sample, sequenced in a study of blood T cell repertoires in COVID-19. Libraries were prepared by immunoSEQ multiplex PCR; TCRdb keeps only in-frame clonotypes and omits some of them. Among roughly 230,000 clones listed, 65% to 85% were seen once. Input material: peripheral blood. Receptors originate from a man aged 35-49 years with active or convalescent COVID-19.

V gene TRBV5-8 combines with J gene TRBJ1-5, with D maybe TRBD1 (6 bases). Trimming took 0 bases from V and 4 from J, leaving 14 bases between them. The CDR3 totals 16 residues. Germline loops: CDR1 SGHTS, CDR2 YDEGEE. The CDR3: CASSLEQGSRNQPQHF. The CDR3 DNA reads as TGTGCCAGCAGCTTGGAACAGGGATCTAGGAATCAGCCCCAGCATTTT.

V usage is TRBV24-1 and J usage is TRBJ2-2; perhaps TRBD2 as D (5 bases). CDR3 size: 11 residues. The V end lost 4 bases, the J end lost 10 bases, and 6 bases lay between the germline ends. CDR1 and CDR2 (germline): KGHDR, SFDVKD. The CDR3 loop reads CATSDLAELFF. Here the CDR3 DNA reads TGTGCCACCAGTGACCTAGCGGAGCTGTTTTTT.

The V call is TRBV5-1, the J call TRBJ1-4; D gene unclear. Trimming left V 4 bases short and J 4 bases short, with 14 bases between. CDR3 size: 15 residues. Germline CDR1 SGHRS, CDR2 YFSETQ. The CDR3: CASSRSGEFNEKLFF. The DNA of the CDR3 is TGCGCCAGCAGCCGTTCCGGGGAGTTTAATGAAAAACTGTTTTTT.

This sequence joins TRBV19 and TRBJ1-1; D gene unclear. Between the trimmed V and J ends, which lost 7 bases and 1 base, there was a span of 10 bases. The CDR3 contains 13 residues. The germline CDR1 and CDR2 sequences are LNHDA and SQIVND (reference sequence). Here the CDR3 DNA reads TGTGCCAGTACGAACAGAGCGAACACTGAAGCTTTCTTT. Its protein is CASTNRANTEAFF.

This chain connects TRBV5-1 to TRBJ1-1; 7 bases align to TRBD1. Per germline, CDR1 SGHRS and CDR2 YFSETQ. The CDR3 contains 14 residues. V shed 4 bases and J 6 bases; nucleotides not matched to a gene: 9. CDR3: CASSEVTGSPEAFF. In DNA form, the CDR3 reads TGCGCCAGCAGCGAAGTGACAGGGTCTCCTGAAGCTTTCTTT.

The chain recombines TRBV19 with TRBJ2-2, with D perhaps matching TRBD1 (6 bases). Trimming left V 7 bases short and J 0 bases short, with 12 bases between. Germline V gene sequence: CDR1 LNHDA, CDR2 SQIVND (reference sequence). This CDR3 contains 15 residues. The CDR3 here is CASTQTGANTGELFF. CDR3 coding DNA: TGTGCCAGTACCCAGACAGGAGCGAACACCGGGGAGCTGTTTTTT.

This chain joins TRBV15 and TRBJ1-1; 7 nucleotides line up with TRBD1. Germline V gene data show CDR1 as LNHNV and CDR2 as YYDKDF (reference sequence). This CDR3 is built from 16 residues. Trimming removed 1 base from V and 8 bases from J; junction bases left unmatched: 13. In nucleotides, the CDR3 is TGTGCCACCAGCAGAGGCGTCCGACAGGGTGGGCGGGAAGCTTTCTTT. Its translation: CATSRGVRQGGREAFF.